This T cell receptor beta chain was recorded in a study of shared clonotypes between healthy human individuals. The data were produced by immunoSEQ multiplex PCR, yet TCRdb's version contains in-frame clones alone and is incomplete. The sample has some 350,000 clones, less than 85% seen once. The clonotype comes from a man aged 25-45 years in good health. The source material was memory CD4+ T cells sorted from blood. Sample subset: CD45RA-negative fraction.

In DNA form, the CDR3 reads TGCGCCAGCAGCCACGCCCCCGGGACAGGATACAATGAGCAGTTCTTC. Protein product: CASSHAPGTGYNEQFF. The chain is built from TRBV4-1 and TRBJ2-1; TRBD1 matches at 8 bases. CDR1 MGHRA and CDR2 YSYEKL come from the germline V gene. This CDR3 is 16 amino acids long. After removal of 3 bases from V and 4 bases from J, the junction contained 8 bases not matched to a gene.